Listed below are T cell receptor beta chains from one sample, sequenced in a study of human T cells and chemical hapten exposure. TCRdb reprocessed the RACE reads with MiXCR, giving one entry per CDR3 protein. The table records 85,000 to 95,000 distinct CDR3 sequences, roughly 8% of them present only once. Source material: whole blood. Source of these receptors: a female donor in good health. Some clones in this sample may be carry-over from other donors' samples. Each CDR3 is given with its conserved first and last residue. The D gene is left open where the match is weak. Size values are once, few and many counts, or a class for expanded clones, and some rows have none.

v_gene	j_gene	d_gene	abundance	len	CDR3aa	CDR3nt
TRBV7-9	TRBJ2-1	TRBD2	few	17	CASSPGTSGGFYNEQFF	TGTGCCAGCAGCCCAGGGACTAGCGGGGGATTCTACAATGAGCAGTTCTTC
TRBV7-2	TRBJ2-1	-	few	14	CASSLKRVYNEQFF	TGTGCCAGCAGCCTGAAGCGAGTCTACAATGAGCAGTTCTTC
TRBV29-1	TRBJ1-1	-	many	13	CSVEVFGRGEAFF	TGCAGCGTTGAAGTATTTGGACGGGGAGAAGCTTTCTTT
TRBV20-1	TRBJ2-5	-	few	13	CSAPDRVQETQYF	TGCAGTGCGCCAGACCGTGTCCAAGAGACCCAGTACTTC
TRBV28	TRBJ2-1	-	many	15	CASSPLQDLSNEQFF	TGTGCCAGCAGTCCATTACAAGACCTTTCCAATGAGCAGTTCTTC
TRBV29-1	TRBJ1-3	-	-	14	CSVELAGKGNTIYF	TGCAGCGTTGAACTTGCGGGGAAAGGAAACACCATATATTTT
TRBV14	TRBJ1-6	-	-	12	CASSQGYSPLHF	TGTGCCAGCAGCCAAGGCTATTCACCCCTCCACTTT
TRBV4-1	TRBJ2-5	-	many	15	CASSQVPGEGETQYF	TGCGCCAGCAGCCAGGTACCGGGGGAAGGAGAGACCCAGTACTTC
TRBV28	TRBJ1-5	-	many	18	CASRSGTPTLYSNQPQHF	TGTGCCAGCAGGTCAGGGACTCCGACCTTGTATAGCAATCAGCCCCAGCATTTT
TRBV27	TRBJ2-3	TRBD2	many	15	CASSRLSGSGDTQYF	TGTGCCAGCAGTAGACTTAGCGGGAGTGGAGATACGCAGTATTTT
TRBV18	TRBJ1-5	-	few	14	CASSQQWSNQPQHF	TGTGCCAGCTCACAACAGTGGAGCAATCAGCCCCAGCATTTT
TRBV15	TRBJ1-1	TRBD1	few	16	CATSRDRGGGSPEAFF	TGTGCCACCAGCAGAGATCGTGGAGGGGGCTCCCCTGAAGCTTTCTTT
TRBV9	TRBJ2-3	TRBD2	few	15	CASSEQGSGGDTQYF	TGTGCCAGCAGCGAGCAGGGCAGCGGGGGAGATACGCAGTATTTT
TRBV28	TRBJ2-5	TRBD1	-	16	CASSSVTGTNQETQYF	TGTGCCAGCAGTTCCGTGACAGGGACCAATCAAGAGACCCAGTACTTC
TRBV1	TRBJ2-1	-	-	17	CTSSHGPGSGRGNEQFF	TGCACCAGCAGCCATGGCCCAGGAAGCGGGAGGGGTAATGAGCAGTTCTTC
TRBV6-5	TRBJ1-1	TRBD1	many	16	CASSYVSGTGGTEAFF	TGTGCCAGCAGTTACGTGTCCGGGACAGGGGGCACTGAAGCTTTCTTT
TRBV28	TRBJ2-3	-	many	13	CASWAVGTDTQYF	TGTGCCAGCTGGGCGGTGGGCACAGATACGCAGTATTTT
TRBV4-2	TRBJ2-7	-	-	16	CASSQDGSSTASEQYF	TGTGCCAGCAGCCAAGACGGATCGAGTACGGCGAGCGAGCAGTACTTC
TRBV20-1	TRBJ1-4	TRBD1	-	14	CSAPRQGLGEKLFF	TGCAGTGCTCCGAGACAGGGATTAGGAGAAAAACTGTTTTTT
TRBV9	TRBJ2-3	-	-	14	CASSPGVSVNTQYF	TGTGCCAGCAGCCCCGGGGTGTCGGTGAATACGCAGTATTTT
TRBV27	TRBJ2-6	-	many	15	CASSWHRAGANVLTF	TGTGCCAGCAGTTGGCACAGGGCTGGGGCCAACGTCCTGACTTTC
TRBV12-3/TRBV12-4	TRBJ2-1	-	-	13	CASSLGRANEQFF	TGTGCCAGCAGTTTGGGCAGGGCTAATGAGCAGTTCTTC